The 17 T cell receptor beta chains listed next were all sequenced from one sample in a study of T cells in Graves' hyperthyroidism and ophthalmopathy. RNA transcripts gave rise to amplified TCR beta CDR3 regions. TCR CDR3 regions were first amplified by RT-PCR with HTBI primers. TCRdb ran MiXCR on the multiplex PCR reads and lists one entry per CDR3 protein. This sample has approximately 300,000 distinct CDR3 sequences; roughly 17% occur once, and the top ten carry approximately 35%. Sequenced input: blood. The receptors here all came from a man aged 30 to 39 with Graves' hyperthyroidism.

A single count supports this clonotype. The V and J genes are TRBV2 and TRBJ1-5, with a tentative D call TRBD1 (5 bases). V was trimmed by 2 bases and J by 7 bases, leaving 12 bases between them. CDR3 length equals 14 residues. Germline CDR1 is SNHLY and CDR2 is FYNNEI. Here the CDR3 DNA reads TGTGCCAGCAGTGAACAGGGAGGGTTACAGCCCCAGCATTTT. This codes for CASSEQGGLQPQHF.

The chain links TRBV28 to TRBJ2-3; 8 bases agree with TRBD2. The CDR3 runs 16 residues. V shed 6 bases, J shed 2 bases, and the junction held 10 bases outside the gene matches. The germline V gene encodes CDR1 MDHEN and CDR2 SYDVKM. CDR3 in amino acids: CASSYPSGSATDTQYF. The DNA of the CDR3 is TGTGCCAGCAGCTACCCAAGCGGGAGTGCCACAGATACGCAGTATTTT. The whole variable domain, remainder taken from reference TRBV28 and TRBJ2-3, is DVKVTQSSRYLVKRTGEKVFLECVQDMDHENMFWYRQDPGLGLRLIYFSYDVKMKEKGDIPEGYSVSREKKERFSLILESASTNQTSMYLCASSYPSGSATDTQYFGPGTRLTVL.

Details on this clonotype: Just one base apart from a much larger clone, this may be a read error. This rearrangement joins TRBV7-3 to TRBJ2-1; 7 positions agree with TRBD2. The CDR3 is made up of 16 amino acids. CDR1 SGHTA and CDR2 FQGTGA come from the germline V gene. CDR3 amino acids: CASSLYPGEGYNDQFF. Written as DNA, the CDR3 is TGTGCCAGCAGCCTGTATCCGGGGGAGGGCTACAATGACCAGTTCTTC.

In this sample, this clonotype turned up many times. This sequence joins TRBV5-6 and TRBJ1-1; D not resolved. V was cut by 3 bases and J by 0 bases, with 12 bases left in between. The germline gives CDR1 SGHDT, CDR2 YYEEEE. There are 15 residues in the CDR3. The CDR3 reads CASSWGGGMNTEAFF. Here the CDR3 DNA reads TGTGCCAGCAGCTGGGGTGGCGGGATGAACACTGAAGCTTTCTTT.

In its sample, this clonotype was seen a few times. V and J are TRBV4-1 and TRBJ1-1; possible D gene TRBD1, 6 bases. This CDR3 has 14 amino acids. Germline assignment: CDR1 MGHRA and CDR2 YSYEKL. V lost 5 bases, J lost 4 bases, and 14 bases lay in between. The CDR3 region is CASSRGSGGTEAFF. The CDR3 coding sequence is TGCGCCAGCAGCAGGGGGAGCGGGGGCACTGAAGCTTTCTTT.

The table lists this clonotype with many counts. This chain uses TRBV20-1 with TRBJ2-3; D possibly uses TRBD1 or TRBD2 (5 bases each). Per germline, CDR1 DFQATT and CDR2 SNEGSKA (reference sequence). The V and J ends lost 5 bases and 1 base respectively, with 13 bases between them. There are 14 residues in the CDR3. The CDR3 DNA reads TGCAGTGCTTTCCAGGGACGGGGCACAGATACGCAGTATTTT. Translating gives CSAFQGRGTDTQYF.

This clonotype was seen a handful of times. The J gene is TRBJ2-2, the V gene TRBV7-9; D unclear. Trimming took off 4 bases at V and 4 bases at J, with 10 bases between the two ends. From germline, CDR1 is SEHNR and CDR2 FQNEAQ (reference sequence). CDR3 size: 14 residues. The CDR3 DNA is TGTGCCAGCAGCTGGCAGGAACGCACCGGGGAGCTGTTTTTT. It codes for CASSWQERTGELFF.

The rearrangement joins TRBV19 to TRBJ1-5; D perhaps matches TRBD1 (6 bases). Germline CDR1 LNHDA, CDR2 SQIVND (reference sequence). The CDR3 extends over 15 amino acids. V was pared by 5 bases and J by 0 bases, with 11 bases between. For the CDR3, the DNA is TGTGCCAGTAGTCCCAGGGACACTAGCAATCAGCCCCAGCATTTT. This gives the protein CASSPRDTSNQPQHF.

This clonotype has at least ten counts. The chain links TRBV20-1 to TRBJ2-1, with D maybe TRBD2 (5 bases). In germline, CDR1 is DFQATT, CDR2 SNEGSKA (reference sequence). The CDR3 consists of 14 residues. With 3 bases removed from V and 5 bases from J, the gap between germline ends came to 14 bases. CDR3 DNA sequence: TGCAGTGCTAGGGGCCACCTCGGGGACAATGAGCAGTTCTTC. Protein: CSARGHLGDNEQFF.

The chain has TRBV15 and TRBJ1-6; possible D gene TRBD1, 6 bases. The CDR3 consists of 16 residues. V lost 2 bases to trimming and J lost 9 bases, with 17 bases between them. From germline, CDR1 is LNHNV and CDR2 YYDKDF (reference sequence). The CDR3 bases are TGTGCCACCAGCAGAAAAGGGGGGGACACAAGTTCACCCCTCCACTTT. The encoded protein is CATSRKGGDTSSPLHF.

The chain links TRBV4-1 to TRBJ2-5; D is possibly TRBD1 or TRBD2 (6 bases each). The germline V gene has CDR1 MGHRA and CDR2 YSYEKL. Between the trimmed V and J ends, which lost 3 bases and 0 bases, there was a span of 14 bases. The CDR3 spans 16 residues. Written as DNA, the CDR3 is TGCGCCAGCAGCCATATCGGGGGCGGGAACCAAGAGACCCAGTACTTC. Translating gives CASSHIGGGNQETQYF.

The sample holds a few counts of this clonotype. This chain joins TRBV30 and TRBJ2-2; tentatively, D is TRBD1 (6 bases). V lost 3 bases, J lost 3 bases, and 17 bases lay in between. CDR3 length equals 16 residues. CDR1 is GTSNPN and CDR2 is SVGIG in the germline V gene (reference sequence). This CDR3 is CAWRKATGLYTGELFF. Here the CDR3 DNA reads TGTGCCTGGAGAAAGGCCACAGGGCTTTACACCGGGGAGCTGTTTTTT.

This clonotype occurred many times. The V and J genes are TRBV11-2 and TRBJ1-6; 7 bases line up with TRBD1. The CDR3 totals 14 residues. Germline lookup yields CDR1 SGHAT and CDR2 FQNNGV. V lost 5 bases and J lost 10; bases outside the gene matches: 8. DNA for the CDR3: TGTGCCAGCAGCCCAGACAGGGTTCAATCACCCCTCCACTTT. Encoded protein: CASSPDRVQSPLHF.

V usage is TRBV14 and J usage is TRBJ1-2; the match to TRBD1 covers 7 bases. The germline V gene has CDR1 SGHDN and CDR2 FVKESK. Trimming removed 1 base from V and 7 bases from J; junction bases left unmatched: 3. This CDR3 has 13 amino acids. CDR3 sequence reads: CASSQGQGFGYTF. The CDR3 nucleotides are TGTGCCAGCAGCCAAGGACAGGGTTTTGGCTACACCTTC.

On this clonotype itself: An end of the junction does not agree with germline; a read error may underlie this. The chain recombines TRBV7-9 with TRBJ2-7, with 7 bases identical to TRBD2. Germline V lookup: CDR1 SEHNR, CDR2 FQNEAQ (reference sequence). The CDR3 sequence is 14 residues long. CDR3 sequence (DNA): TGTACCAGCAGTTGGGGCGGGAGTACCTACGAGCAGTACTTC. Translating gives CTSSWGGSTYEQYF.

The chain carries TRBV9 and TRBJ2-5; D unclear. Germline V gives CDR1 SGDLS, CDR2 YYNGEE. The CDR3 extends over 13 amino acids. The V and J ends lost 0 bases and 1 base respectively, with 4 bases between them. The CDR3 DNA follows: TGTGCCAGCAGCGTAGGTACCCAAGAGACCCAGTACTTC. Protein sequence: CASSVGTQETQYF. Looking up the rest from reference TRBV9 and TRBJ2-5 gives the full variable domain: DSGVTQTPKHLITATGQRVTLRCSPRSGDLSVYWYQQSLDQGLQFLIQYYNGEERAKGNILERFSAQQFPDLHSELNLSSLELGDSALYFCASSVGTQETQYFGPGTRLLVL.

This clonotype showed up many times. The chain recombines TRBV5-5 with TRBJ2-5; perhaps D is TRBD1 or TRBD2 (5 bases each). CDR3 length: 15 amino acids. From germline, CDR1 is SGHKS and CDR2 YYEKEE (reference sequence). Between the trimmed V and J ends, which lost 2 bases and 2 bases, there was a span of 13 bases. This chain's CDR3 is CASSLLPGAQETQYF. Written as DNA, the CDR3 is TGTGCCAGCAGCTTACTCCCCGGGGCTCAAGAGACCCAGTACTTC.